Below, 5 T cell receptor beta chains from the same sample are listed, as sequenced in a study of T-cell memory formation after mild COVID-19. In TCRdb, the 5' RACE reads were re-called with MiXCR into one record per CDR3 protein. The table includes 350,000 to 450,000 distinct CDR3 sequences, around 24% detected once. Input material: PBMCs or a T cell subset sorted from them (not recorded which). The source is an adult woman who had mild COVID-19 (a few samples of this study predate the infection). Cell type and time point are not known.

This chain joins TRBV5-4 and TRBJ2-3; TRBD1 might be the D (5 bases). V shed 4 bases and J shed 3 bases, with 12 bases lying between them. Germline V gene data show CDR1 as SGHNT and CDR2 as YYREEE (reference sequence). The CDR3 extends over 14 amino acids. CDR3 sequence reads: CASSGAGWTDTQYF. Here the CDR3 DNA reads TGTGCCAGCAGCGGAGCAGGGTGGACAGATACGCAGTATTTT.

The chain combines TRBV7-8 with TRBJ2-1, with TRBD2 identical over 11 bases. Looked up from germline, CDR1 is SGHVS and CDR2 is FQNEAQ. The CDR3 totals 17 residues. The trim removed 5 bases at V and 2 bases at J, leaving 8 bases unmatched. The CDR3 spells CASSPYRTSGPYNEQFF. The CDR3 DNA reads TGTGCCAGCAGCCCCTACAGGACTAGCGGGCCCTACAATGAGCAGTTCTTC.

This clonotype has a handful of counts. DNA of the CDR3: TGTGCCAGCAGCTTGGTACGGACAGGGGAGACTGAAGCTTTCTTT. Its translation: CASSLVRTGETEAFF. The rearrangement links TRBV7-9 to TRBJ1-1, with 9 bases fitting TRBD1. The CDR3 sequence is 15 residues long. The trim removed 3 bases at V and 5 bases at J, leaving 7 bases unmatched. Germline V CDR1 and CDR2: SEHNR, FQNEAQ (reference sequence).

This clonotype turned up a few times. V usage is TRBV24-1 and J usage is TRBJ2-1; 7 bases match TRBD1. CDR1 and CDR2 from the germline V gene are KGHDR and SFDVKD. V was pared by 5 bases and J by 1 base, with 4 bases of the junction left unmatched. The length of the CDR3 is 15 residues. The CDR3 DNA reads as TGTGCCACCAGTGCTCCGGACAGGTCCTACAATGAGCAGTTCTTC. Its protein is CATSAPDRSYNEQFF.

The V call is TRBV20-1, the J call TRBJ2-7; D call uncertain. The CDR3 runs 12 residues. V was cut by 5 bases and J by 3 bases, with 11 bases left in between. Per the germline V gene, CDR1 is DFQATT and CDR2 is SNEGSKA (reference sequence). DNA of the CDR3: TGCAGTGCTGCGGAGACCTACTACGAGCAGTACTTC. It codes for CSAAETYYEQYF.